These 28 T cell receptor beta chains came from one sample sequenced in a study of blood T cells in healthy people across ages. The second PCR ran roughly 7 to 12 cycles with a sample-barcoded 5' primer and J-beta primers. Using its own MiXCR run on the 5' RACE reads, TCRdb lists one record per CDR3 protein. The sample consists of around 1,800,000 distinct CDR3 sequences, roughly 43% of them appearing once. The sample taken for sequencing was blood. These receptors were taken from a human donor in good health.

This clonotype has only one observation. Sequence at one end of the junction differs from germline and may be a read error. This chain joins TRBV7-2 and TRBJ1-2; D unresolved. The CDR3 totals 17 residues. Germline CDR1 SGHTA, CDR2 FQGNSA. The CDR3 coding sequence is TGTGCCTGCAGCCGACCTGGAGACGTTCGTGGGTCTTATGGCTACACCTTC. As protein: CACSRPGDVRGSYGYTF.

CDR3 protein: CASSNGLAGGDTQYF. DNA for the CDR3: TGTGCCAGCAGCAACGGACTAGCGGGGGGAGATACGCAGTATTTT. The rearrangement uses TRBV7-2 and TRBJ2-3, with TRBD2 identical over 14 bases. CDR3 size: 15 residues. V shed 5 bases and J 5 bases; nucleotides not matched to a gene: 3. Germline CDR1 is SGHTA and CDR2 is FQGNSA.

The chain has TRBV7-8 and TRBJ1-2; 10 bases match TRBD1. The trim removed 0 bases at V and 6 bases at J, leaving 4 bases unmatched. The CDR3 contains 15 residues. Germline CDR1 is SGHVS and CDR2 is FQNEAQ. The chain's CDR3 is CASSLAGQGWDGYTF. Written as DNA, the CDR3 is TGTGCCAGCAGCTTAGCGGGACAGGGGTGGGATGGCTACACCTTC.

This clonotype was detected only a few times. This chain connects TRBV7-9 to TRBJ2-1; possible D gene TRBD1, 6 bases. CDR1 and CDR2 from the germline V gene are SEHNR and FQNEAQ (reference sequence). The CDR3 extends over 14 amino acids. Trimming pared 5 bases from V and 2 bases from J, leaving 10 bases between. CDR3 in DNA: TGTGCCAGCAGCGGGACACAGACCTACAATGAGCAGTTCTTC. Translating gives CASSGTQTYNEQFF.

The V gene is TRBV15, the J gene TRBJ1-4; D remains unclear. V gave up 1 base and J gave up 10 bases, with 10 bases separating them. The CDR3 sequence is 13 residues long. Germline CDR1 and CDR2: LNHNV and YYDKDF (reference sequence). DNA of the CDR3: TGTGCCACCAGCAGAGTGGGTTCAGGAAAACTGTTTTTT. This encodes CATSRVGSGKLFF.

This clonotype appeared a few times. The rearrangement joins TRBV5-1 to TRBJ2-7; D possibly corresponds to TRBD1 (6 bases). The CDR3 length is 13 residues. The V and J ends lost 3 bases and 7 bases respectively, with 14 bases between them. Germline V gene sequence: CDR1 SGHRS, CDR2 YFSETQ. CDR3 amino acids: CASSWGRGYEQYF. CDR3 in DNA: TGCGCCAGCAGCTGGGGCAGGGGTTATGAGCAGTACTTC.

V is TRBV20-1 and J is TRBJ1-4; no definite D call. With 1 base removed from V and 3 bases from J, the gap between germline ends came to 9 bases. Germline assignment: CDR1 DFQATT and CDR2 SNEGSKA (reference sequence). This CDR3 contains 14 residues. CDR3 bases: TGCAGTGCTAGAGTTAGCGGAGCTAATGAAAAACTGTTTTTT. It codes for CSARVSGANEKLFF.

This clonotype was counted only a few times. The V and J genes are TRBV6-4 and TRBJ2-1, with 9 bases matching TRBD2. This CDR3 comprises 15 residues. Germline V gives CDR1 MRHNA, CDR2 SNTAGT. V dropped 3 bases and J dropped 8; count of bases not matched to a gene: 8. The CDR3 spells CASSEGGGAWYEQFF. The DNA for the CDR3 is TGTGCCAGCAGTGAAGGCGGGGGGGCATGGTATGAGCAGTTCTTC.

The chain has TRBV20-1 and TRBJ1-5, with D uncertain. The V end was cut by 1 base, the J end by 5 bases, with 9 bases between. This CDR3 has 13 amino acids. Germline loops: CDR1 DFQATT, CDR2 SNEGSKA (reference sequence). The CDR3 spells CSARVGRYQPQHF. The CDR3 DNA is TGCAGTGCTAGAGTAGGTAGATATCAGCCCCAGCATTTT.

This clonotype was counted a few times. The CDR3 sequence: CASSSWTPYEQYF. As DNA, the CDR3 is TGTGCCAGCAGCTCCTGGACACCGTACGAGCAGTACTTC. The V call is TRBV7-9, the J call TRBJ2-7, with D possibly TRBD1 on 5 matching bases. Trimming stripped 4 bases from V and 4 bases from J, with 11 bases between. This CDR3 region has 13 residues. Germline V gives CDR1 SEHNR, CDR2 FQNEAQ (reference sequence). The whole variable domain, remainder taken from reference TRBV7-9 and TRBJ2-7, is DTGVSQNPRHKITKRGQNVTFRCDPISEHNRLYWYRQTLGQGPEFLTYFQNEAQLEKSRLLSDRFSAERPKGSFSTLEIQRTEQGDSAMYLCASSSWTPYEQYFGPGTRLTVT.

Worth noting for this clonotype: Compared with germline, one end of the junction differs, possibly owing to a read error. This chain links TRBV29-1 with TRBJ2-1; D remains unclear. This CDR3 spans 12 amino acids. Germline CDR1 and CDR2: SQVTM and ANQGSEA. The CDR3 nucleotides read TGCAGCGTTGTATTGGGCTACAATAAGCAGTTCTTC. It translates to CSVVLGYNKQFF.

This clonotype was seen only a few times. The chain carries TRBV20-1 and TRBJ2-4; 9 nucleotides line up with TRBD2. The CDR3 runs 17 residues. Germline V gene data show CDR1 as DFQATT and CDR2 as SNEGSKA (reference sequence). The V segment lost 1 base and the J segment 0 bases; nucleotides outside the gene matches: 7. CDR3 protein: CSARGVAGATAKNIQYF. CDR3 bases: TGCAGTGCTAGAGGTGTAGCGGGGGCCACAGCCAAAAACATTCAGTACTTC.

This clonotype was counted ten times or more. V is TRBV29-1 and J is TRBJ2-1, with D perhaps TRBD1 (6 bases). CDR1 is SQVTM, CDR2 ANQGSEA, per germline. Trimming removed 3 bases from V and 2 bases from J, with 8 bases in between. CDR3 length: 13 residues. In DNA, the CDR3 is TGCAGCGTTGACAGGGGTACCTACAATGAGCAGTTCTTC. Its protein product is CSVDRGTYNEQFF.

This sequence joins TRBV6-6 and TRBJ2-3, with a tentative D call TRBD2 (6 bases). CDR1 is MNHNY and CDR2 is SVGAGI in the germline V gene (reference sequence). V shed 2 bases and J shed 3 bases, with 15 bases lying between them. The CDR3 has 16 residues. The CDR3 nucleotides read TGTGCCAGCAGTTACCGGGGGATGCTTGGGACAGATACGCAGTATTTT. Protein: CASSYRGMLGTDTQYF.

This chain links TRBV11-2 with TRBJ1-2; D call uncertain. CDR3 length equals 14 residues. Per the germline V gene, CDR1 is SGHAT and CDR2 is FQNNGV. With 5 bases removed from V and 3 bases from J, the gap between germline ends came to 13 bases. CDR3 amino acids: CASSPGSWDYGYTF. The CDR3 DNA sequence: TGTGCCAGCAGCCCGGGCAGTTGGGACTATGGCTACACCTTC.

This chain uses TRBV5-1 with TRBJ1-2, with unresolved D. Trimming left V 0 bases short and J 6 bases short, with 6 bases between. This CDR3 region has 12 residues. The germline gives CDR1 SGHRS, CDR2 YFSETQ. The CDR3: CASSLGSNGYTF. CDR3 DNA sequence: TGCGCCAGCAGCTTGGGCTCAAATGGCTACACCTTC.

The CDR3 sequence: CASSLARQFYEQYF. In DNA, the CDR3 is TGTGCCAGCAGCTTGGCGAGACAGTTCTACGAGCAGTACTTC. V is TRBV7-9 and J is TRBJ2-7; TRBD1 might be the D (5 bases). The V gene lost 3 bases and the J gene lost 3 bases, with 12 bases spanning the gap. The CDR3 is 14 residues long. The germline CDR1 and CDR2 sequences are SEHNR and FQNEAQ (reference sequence).

This clonotype was seen only a few times. The chain uses TRBV5-4 and TRBJ2-5, with a tentative D call TRBD1 (5 bases). The CDR3 has 14 residues. Germline CDR1 SGHNT, CDR2 YYREEE (reference sequence). The V gene lost 3 bases and the J gene lost 3 bases, with 12 bases spanning the gap. The CDR3 DNA reads as TGTGCCAGCAGCTCCCAGACAGTTAAAGAGACCCAGTACTTC. This encodes CASSSQTVKETQYF.

This clonotype turned up a few times. The V call is TRBV7-6, the J call TRBJ2-3; D may be TRBD1 or TRBD2 (5 bases each). Deletions cut 8 bases from V and 9 bases from J, with 12 bases between. In germline, CDR1 is SGHVS, CDR2 FNYEAQ. This CDR3 spans 11 amino acids. CDR3 nucleotide sequence: TGTGCCAGCGGGTATAGGGACACGCAGTATTTT. Protein product: CASGYRDTQYF.

The CDR3 DNA reads TGTGCCACAGCTGAAGAGACCCAGTACTTC. Translating it yields CATAEETQYF. The chain has TRBV28 and TRBJ2-5, with no clear D. This CDR3 region has 10 residues. V was trimmed by 10 bases and J by 3 bases, leaving 6 bases between them. Germline CDR1 is MDHEN and CDR2 is SYDVKM.

The count of this clonotype is one. The rearrangement uses TRBV7-2 and TRBJ1-2; D is undetermined. V was trimmed by 7 bases and J by 4 bases, leaving 10 bases between them. The CDR3 covers 12 residues. From germline, CDR1 is SGHTA and CDR2 FQGNSA. CDR3 sequence reads: CASNQKGYGYTF. The CDR3 region has the DNA TGTGCCAGCAACCAAAAAGGCTATGGCTACACCTTC.

In its sample, this clonotype was seen a few times. The chain uses TRBV3-1 and TRBJ1-1; 7 bases are a match to TRBD1. The CDR3 is 13 residues long. CDR1 LGHDT and CDR2 YNNKEL come from the germline V gene (reference sequence). Trimming cost V 6 bases and J 1 base; bases outside gene matches: 2. The CDR3 loop is CASRQGTNTEAFF. The DNA for the CDR3 is TGTGCCAGCAGACAGGGGACGAACACTGAAGCTTTCTTT.

This chain links TRBV10-3 with TRBJ1-2, with 9 positions matching TRBD1. Germline CDR1 ENHRY, CDR2 SYGVKD. This CDR3 has 16 amino acids. After removal of 6 bases from V and 1 base from J, the junction contained 9 bases not matched to a gene. The CDR3 DNA reads TGTGCCATCAGGAGACAGGGGGTAGAGGTTAACTATGGCTACACCTTC. It yields the protein CAIRRQGVEVNYGYTF.

The chain couples TRBV29-1 to TRBJ2-1, with D possibly being TRBD2 (7 bases). The CDR3 length is 13 residues. Germline V CDR1 and CDR2: SQVTM, ANQGSEA. Deletions cut 7 bases from V and 7 bases from J, with 17 bases between. CDR3 DNA: TGCAGCGCTGGGAGGGGGGGCGCGAATGAGCAGTTCTTC. It specifies CSAGRGGANEQFF.

This clonotype was observed a handful of times. Germline is not matched at one junction end, which may reflect a read error. The gene calls are TRBV4-1 and TRBJ1-2; D is ambiguous. The germline V gene encodes CDR1 MGHRA and CDR2 YSYEKL. This CDR3 spans 13 amino acids. The CDR3 region is CASSEDILSGYTF. In nucleotides, the CDR3 is TGCGCCAGCAGCGAAGACATCCTTTCTGGCTACACCTTC.

CDR3 loop: CAISGSGEETQYF. The CDR3 DNA reads as TGTGCCATCAGTGGTAGCGGGGAGGAGACCCAGTACTTC. The chain uses TRBV10-3 and TRBJ2-5; 8 bases are a match to TRBD2. CDR1 and CDR2 (germline): ENHRY, SYGVKD. Trimming removed 4 bases from V and 5 bases from J; junction bases left unmatched: 3. The CDR3 length is 13 residues.

At least ten counts were recorded for this clonotype. This chain links TRBV6-6 with TRBJ2-7; D possibly corresponds to TRBD1 (6 bases). The CDR3 contains 14 residues. With 4 bases removed from V and 3 bases from J, the gap between germline ends came to 13 bases. Germline values: CDR1 MNHNY, CDR2 SVGAGI (reference sequence). CDR3 DNA: TGTGCCAGCAGTTCCCACGGGACATACTACGAGCAGTACTTC. It specifies CASSSHGTYYEQYF.

The chain couples TRBV4-3 to TRBJ2-5; TRBD2 matches 7 bases. The CDR3 totals 16 residues. The J segment lost 5 bases and the V segment lost 2 bases, leaving 11 bases of the junction unmatched. CDR1 and CDR2 from the germline V gene are LGHNA and YSLEER. The CDR3 nucleotides are TGCGCCAGCAGCCAACGACTAGCCCCCGAGGGGGAGACCCAGTACTTC. This translates into CASSQRLAPEGETQYF.